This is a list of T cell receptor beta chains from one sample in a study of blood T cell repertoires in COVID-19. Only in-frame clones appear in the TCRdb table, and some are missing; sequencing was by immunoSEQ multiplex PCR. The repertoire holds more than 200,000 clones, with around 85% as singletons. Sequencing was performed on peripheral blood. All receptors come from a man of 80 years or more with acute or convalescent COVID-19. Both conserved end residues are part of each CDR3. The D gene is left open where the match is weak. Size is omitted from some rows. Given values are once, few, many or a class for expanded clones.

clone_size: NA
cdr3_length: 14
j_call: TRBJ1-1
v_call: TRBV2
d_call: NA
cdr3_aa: CASSDADRTTEAFF
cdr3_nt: TGTGCCAGCAGTGACGCCGACAGGACCACTGAAGCTTTCTTT

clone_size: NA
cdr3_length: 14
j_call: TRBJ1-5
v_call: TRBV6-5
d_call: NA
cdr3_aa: CASRPVGRNQPQHF
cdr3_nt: TGTGCCAGCAGACCCGTTGGTCGGAATCAGCCCCAGCATTTT

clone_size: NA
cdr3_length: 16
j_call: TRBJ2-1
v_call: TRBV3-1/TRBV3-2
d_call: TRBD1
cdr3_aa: CASSRIQGYSYNEQFF
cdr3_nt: TGTGCCAGCAGTCGTATACAGGGGTACTCCTACAATGAGCAGTTCTTC

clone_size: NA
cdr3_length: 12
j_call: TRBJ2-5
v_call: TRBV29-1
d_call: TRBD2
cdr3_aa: CSCGGAQETQYF
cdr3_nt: TGCAGCTGCGGGGGTGCCCAAGAGACCCAGTACTTC

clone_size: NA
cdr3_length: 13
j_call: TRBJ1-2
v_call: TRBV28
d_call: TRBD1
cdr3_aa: CASSSGQGRGYTF
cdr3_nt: TGTGCCAGCAGTTCAGGACAGGGGCGCGGCTACACCTTC

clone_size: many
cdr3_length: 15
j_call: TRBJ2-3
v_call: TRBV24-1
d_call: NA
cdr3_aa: CATSDLTAGTDTQYF
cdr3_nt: TGTGCCACCAGTGATCTCACAGCGGGCACAGATACGCAGTATTTT

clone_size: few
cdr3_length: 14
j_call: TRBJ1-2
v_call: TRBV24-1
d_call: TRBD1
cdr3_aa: CATSDWPGQGGYTF
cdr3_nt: TGTGCCACCAGTGATTGGCCGGGACAGGGGGGCTACACCTTC

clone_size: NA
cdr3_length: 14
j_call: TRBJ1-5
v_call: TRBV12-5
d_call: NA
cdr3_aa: CASLETPGQQPQHF
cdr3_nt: TGTGCTAGTCTGGAGACCCCAGGGCAGCAGCCCCAGCATTTT

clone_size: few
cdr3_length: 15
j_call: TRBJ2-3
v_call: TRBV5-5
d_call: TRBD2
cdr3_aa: CASSFSGAFTDTQYF
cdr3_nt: TGTGCCAGCAGCTTTAGCGGGGCCTTCACAGATACGCAGTATTTT

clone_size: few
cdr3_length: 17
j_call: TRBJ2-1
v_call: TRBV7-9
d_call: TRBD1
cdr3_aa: CASSRTGTGISYNEQFF
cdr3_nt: TGTGCCAGCAGCCGCACCGGGACAGGAATCTCCTACAATGAGCAGTTCTTC

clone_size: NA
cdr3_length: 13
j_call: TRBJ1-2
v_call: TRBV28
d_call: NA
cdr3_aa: CASSFGLNYGYTF
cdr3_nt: TGTGCCAGCAGTTTCGGACTTAACTATGGCTACACCTTC

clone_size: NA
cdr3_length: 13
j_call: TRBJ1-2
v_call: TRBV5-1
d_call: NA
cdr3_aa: CASSNTGFYGYTF
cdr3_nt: TGCGCCAGCAGCAACACAGGGTTCTATGGCTACACCTTC

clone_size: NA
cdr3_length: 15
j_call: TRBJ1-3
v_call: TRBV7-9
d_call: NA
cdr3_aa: CASSSRVNEVNTIYF
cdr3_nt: TGTGCCAGCAGCTCCAGGGTAAATGAAGTCAACACCATATATTTT

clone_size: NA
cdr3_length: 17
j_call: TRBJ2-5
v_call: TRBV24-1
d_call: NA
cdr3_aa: CATSDPFEQGSQETQYF
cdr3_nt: TGTGCCACCAGTGATCCCTTTGAACAGGGAAGCCAAGAGACCCAGTACTTC

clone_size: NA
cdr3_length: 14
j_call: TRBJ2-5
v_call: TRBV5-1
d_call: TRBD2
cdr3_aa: CASSTRLAQETQYF
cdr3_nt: TGCGCCAGCAGCACCCGACTAGCGCAAGAGACCCAGTACTTC

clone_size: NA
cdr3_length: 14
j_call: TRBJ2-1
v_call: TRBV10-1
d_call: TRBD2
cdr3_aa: CASSREGTYNEQFF
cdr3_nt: TGCGCCAGCAGCAGGGAGGGGACCTACAATGAGCAGTTCTTC

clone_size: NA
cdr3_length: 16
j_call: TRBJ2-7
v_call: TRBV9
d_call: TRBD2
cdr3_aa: CASSPGGSGRLNEQYF
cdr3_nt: TGTGCCAGCAGCCCGGGGGGGAGTGGGAGGCTGAACGAGCAGTACTTC

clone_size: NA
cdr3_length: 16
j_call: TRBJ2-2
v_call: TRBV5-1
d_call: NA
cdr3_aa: CASSLISGLGTGELFF
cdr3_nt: TGCGCCAGCAGCTTGATAAGCGGGCTTGGCACCGGGGAGCTGTTTTTT

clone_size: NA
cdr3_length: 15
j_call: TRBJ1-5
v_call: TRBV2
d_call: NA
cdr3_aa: CASSENIGHSLVQHF
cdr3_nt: TGTGCCAGCAGTGAGAATATTGGACACTCCCTAGTCCAGCATTTT

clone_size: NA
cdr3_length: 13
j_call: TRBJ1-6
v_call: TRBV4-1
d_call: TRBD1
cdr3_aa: CASSPGGSSPLHF
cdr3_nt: TGCGCCAGCAGCCCAGGGGGTAGTTCACCCCTCCACTTT

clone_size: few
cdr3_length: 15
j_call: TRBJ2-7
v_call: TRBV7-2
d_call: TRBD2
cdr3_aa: CASSWKRDWRYEQYF
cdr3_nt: TGTGCCAGCAGCTGGAAGCGGGATTGGAGGTACGAGCAGTACTTC

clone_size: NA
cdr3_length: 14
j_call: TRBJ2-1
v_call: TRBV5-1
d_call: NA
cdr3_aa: CASSYLQGHNEQFF
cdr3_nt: TGCGCCAGCAGTTACCTACAGGGCCACAATGAGCAGTTCTTC

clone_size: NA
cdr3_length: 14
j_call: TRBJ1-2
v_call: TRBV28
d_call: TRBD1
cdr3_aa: CASIPGGTAYGYTF
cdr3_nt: TGTGCCAGCATCCCTGGGGGGACAGCCTATGGCTACACCTTC

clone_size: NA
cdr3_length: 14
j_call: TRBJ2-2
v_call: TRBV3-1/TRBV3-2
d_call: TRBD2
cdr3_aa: CASSQRETTGELFF
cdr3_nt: TGTGCCAGCAGCCAGCGGGAGACCACCGGGGAGCTGTTTTTT

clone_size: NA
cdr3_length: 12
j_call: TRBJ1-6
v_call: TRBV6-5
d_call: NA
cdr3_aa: CASFTGYSALHF
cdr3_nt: TGTGCCAGCTTTACAGGGTATTCAGCCCTCCACTTT

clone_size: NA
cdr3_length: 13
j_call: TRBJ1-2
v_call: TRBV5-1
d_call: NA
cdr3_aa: CASSLKRSSFYTF
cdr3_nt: TGCGCCAGCAGCTTGAAACGTTCGAGCTTCTACACCTTC

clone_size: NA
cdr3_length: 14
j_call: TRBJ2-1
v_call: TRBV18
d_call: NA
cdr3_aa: CASSPEYSYNEQFF
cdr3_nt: TGTGCCAGCTCACCTGAGTACTCCTACAATGAGCAGTTCTTC

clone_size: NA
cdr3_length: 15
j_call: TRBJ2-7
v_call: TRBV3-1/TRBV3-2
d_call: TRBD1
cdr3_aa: CASSQNRGHRYEQYF
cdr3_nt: TGTGCCAGCAGCCAAAACAGGGGGCATAGATACGAGCAGTACTTC

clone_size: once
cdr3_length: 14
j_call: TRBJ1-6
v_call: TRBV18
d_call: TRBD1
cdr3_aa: CASSPQQGNSPLHF
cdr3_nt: TGTGCCAGCTCACCACAACAGGGGAATTCACCCCTCCACTTT

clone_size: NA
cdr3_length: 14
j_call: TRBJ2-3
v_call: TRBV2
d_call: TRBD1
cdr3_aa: CASSDGTGIYTQYF
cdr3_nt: TGTGCCAGCAGTGACGGGACAGGGATCTATACGCAGTATTTT

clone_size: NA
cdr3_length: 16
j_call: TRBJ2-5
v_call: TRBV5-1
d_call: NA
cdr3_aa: CASSLADRAGEETQYF
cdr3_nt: TGCGCCAGCAGCTTGGCCGATAGGGCAGGGGAAGAGACCCAGTACTTC

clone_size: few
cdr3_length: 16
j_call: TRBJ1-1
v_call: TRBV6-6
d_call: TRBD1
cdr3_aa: CASSPALTGGYTEAFF
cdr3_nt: TGTGCCAGCAGCCCCGCGCTGACAGGGGGCTATACTGAAGCTTTCTTT

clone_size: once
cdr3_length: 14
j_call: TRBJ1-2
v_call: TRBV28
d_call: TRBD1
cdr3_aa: CASSVQGGERGYTF
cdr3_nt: TGTGCCAGCAGTGTGCAGGGGGGCGAGCGTGGCTACACCTTC

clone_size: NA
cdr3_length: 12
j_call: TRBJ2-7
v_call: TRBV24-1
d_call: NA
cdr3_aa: CATSAGSYEQYF
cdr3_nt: TGTGCCACCAGTGCAGGTTCCTACGAGCAGTACTTC

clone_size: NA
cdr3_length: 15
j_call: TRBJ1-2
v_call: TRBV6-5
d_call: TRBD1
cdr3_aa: CASSYRDRGRLGYTF
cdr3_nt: TGTGCCAGCAGTTACCGGGACAGGGGAAGGCTTGGCTACACCTTC

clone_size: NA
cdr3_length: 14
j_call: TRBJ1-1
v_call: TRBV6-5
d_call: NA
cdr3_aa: CASRVENGNTEAFF
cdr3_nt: TGTGCCAGCAGGGTAGAGAATGGGAACACTGAAGCTTTCTTT

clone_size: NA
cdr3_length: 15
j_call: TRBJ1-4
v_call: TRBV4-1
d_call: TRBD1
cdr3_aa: CASSQMTGPNEKLFF
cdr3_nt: TGCGCCAGCAGCCAAATGACAGGGCCTAATGAAAAACTGTTTTTT

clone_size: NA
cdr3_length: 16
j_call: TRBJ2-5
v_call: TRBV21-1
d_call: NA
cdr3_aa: CASSKEWAVYQETQYF
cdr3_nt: TGTGCCAGCAGCAAAGAGTGGGCAGTCTACCAAGAGACCCAGTACTTC

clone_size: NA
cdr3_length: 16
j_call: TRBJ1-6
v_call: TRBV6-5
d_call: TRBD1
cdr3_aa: CASSSYGQGLNSPLHF
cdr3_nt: TGTGCCAGCAGTTCCTACGGACAGGGGCTTAATTCACCCCTCCACTTT

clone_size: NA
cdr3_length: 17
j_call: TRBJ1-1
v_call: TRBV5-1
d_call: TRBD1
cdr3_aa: CASSLSRTGRGNTEAFF
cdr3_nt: TGCGCCAGCAGCTTGTCCCGGACAGGGCGAGGGAACACTGAAGCTTTCTTT

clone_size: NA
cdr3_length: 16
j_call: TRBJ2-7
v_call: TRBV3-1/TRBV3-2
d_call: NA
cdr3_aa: CASSQEGRGSSYEQYF
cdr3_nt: TGTGCCAGCAGCCAAGAAGGCAGGGGAAGCTCCTACGAGCAGTACTTC

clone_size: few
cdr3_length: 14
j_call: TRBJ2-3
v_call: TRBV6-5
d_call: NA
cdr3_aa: CASTHRVGTDTQYF
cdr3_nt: TGTGCCAGCACGCACAGGGTCGGCACAGATACGCAGTATTTT

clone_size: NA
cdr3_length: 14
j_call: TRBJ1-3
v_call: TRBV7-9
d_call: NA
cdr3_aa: CASSVTQGPNTIYF
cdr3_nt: TGTGCCAGCAGCGTGACCCAGGGCCCAAACACCATATATTTT

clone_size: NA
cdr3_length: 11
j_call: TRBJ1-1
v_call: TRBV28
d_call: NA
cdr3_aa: CASSLRQKAFF
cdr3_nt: TGTGCCAGCAGTTTGCGGCAGAAAGCTTTCTTT

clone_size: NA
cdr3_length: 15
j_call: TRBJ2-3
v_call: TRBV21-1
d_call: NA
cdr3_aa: CASSKARPTGDTQYF
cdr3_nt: TGTGCCAGCAGCAAAGCGCGGCCGACAGGTGATACGCAGTATTTT

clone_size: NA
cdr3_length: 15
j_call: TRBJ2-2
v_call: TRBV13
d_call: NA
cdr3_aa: CASSLQGPNTGELFF
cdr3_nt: TGTGCCAGCAGCTTACAGGGTCCGAACACCGGGGAGCTGTTTTTT

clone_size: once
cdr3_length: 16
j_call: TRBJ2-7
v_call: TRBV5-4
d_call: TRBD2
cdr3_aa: CASSLGLAASSYEQYF
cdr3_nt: TGTGCCAGCAGCTTAGGACTAGCGGCGAGCTCCTACGAGCAGTACTTC

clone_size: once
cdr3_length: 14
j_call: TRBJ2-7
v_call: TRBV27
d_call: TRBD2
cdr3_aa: CASRRGGVAYEQYF
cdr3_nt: TGTGCCAGCAGGCGGGGGGGCGTCGCCTACGAGCAGTACTTC

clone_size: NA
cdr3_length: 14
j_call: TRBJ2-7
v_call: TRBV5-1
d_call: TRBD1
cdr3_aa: CASSLDRGTYEQYF
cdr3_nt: TGCGCCAGCAGCTTGGACAGGGGTACCTACGAGCAGTACTTC

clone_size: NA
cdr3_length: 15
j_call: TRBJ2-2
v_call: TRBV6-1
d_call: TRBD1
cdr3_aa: CASSEVQGATGELFF
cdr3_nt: TGTGCCAGCAGTGAAGTACAGGGGGCTACCGGGGAGCTGTTTTTT

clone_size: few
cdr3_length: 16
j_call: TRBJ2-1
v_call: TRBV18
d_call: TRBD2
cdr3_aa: CASSPQGTSGYNEQFF
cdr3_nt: TGTGCCAGCTCACCACAAGGGACTAGCGGATACAATGAGCAGTTCTTC

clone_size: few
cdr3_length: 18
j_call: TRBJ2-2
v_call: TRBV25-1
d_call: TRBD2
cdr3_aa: CASSESLASGPNTGELFF
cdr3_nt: TGTGCCAGCAGTGAATCCCTGGCTAGCGGCCCGAACACCGGGGAGCTGTTTTTT

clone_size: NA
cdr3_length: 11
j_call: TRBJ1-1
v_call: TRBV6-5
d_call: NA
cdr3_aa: CASNEGGEAFF
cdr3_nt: TGTGCCAGCAACGAGGGCGGTGAAGCTTTCTTT